These 28 T cell receptor beta chains originate from one sample sequenced in a study of T cells in pancreatic ductal adenocarcinoma. Data came from immunoSEQ multiplex PCR; TCRdb stores just in-frame clones and leaves some out. Among some 4,500 clones listed, approximately 72% were seen once. Surgery without prior neoadjuvant therapy was the treatment of the selected pancreatic ductal adenocarcinoma patients. Sequencing was carried out using pancreatic tumor tissue. These receptors all stem from a human donor with pancreatic ductal adenocarcinoma.

The J gene is TRBJ2-4, the V gene TRBV5-6, with TRBD1 as a possible D gene (5 bases). The CDR3 extends over 18 amino acids. CDR1 SGHDT and CDR2 YYEEEE come from the germline V gene. The V and J ends lost 0 bases and 0 bases respectively, with 16 bases between them. The CDR3 DNA is TGTGCCAGCAGCTTGGGTGGTAGGGGCCTCATAGCCAAAAACATTCAGTACTTC. Its translation: CASSLGGRGLIAKNIQYF.

The genes are TRBV11-3 and TRBJ2-7; 7 bases are a match to TRBD1. Germline CDR1 SGHNT, CDR2 YENEEA. This CDR3 is 15 amino acids long. Trimming took 0 bases from V and 5 from J; bases not matched to a gene: 7. This CDR3 reads CASSLDRVRGNEQYF. For the CDR3, the DNA is TGTGCCAGCAGCTTAGATCGGGTCAGGGGGAACGAGCAGTACTTC.

This clone turned up a few times. The chain uses TRBV7-2 and TRBJ1-2, with a tentative D call TRBD1 (6 bases). Germline V gives CDR1 SGHTA, CDR2 FQGNSA. The CDR3 covers 13 residues. V was cut by 3 bases and J by 7 bases, with 12 bases left in between. For the CDR3, the DNA is TGTGCCAGCAGCTTGAGACAGGAAGGTGGCTACACCTTC. It codes for CASSLRQEGGYTF.

This chain joins TRBV5-6 and TRBJ2-2; D possibly corresponds to TRBD1 (5 bases). Trimming shortened V by 0 bases and J by 6 bases, and 15 bases separated the two germline ends. The CDR3 has 16 residues. From germline, CDR1 is SGHDT and CDR2 YYEEEE. CDR3 in amino acids: CASSLDVGPGAGELFF. The CDR3 DNA reads TGTGCCAGCAGCTTGGACGTGGGGCCCGGCGCCGGGGAGCTGTTTTTT. Filled out from reference TRBV5-6 and TRBJ2-2, the complete variable domain reads DAGVTQSPTHLIKTRGQQVTLRCSPKSGHDTVSWYQQALGQGPQFIFQYYEEEERQRGNFPDRFSGHQFPNYSSELNVNALLLGDSALYLCASSLDVGPGAGELFFGEGSRLTVL.

The V gene is TRBV4-2, the J gene TRBJ2-5; tentative D call: TRBD1 (5 bases). CDR3 length equals 16 residues. V lost 1 base and J lost 5, with 17 bases in between. Germline CDR1 and CDR2: LGHNA and YNFKEQ. The CDR3 nucleotides read TGTGCCAGCAGCCAAGGAGTAGGGGTAGGTGAGGAGACCCAGTACTTC. This encodes CASSQGVGVGEETQYF.

Here the CDR3 reads CSVSSVGTQYF. Written as DNA, the CDR3 is TGCAGTGTATCTAGCGTCGGGACCCAGTACTTC. The chain has TRBV20-1 and TRBJ2-5, with D possibly matching TRBD2 (6 bases). Germline lookup yields CDR1 DFQATT and CDR2 SNEGSKA (reference sequence). The CDR3 covers 11 residues. V was shortened by 7 bases and J by 7 bases, with 13 bases between the two germline ends.

The chain joins TRBV28 to TRBJ2-2; TRBD1 matches at 7 bases. The CDR3 spans 14 residues. Trimming at V came to 6 bases and at J to 8 bases, leaving 9 bases not matched to a gene. Germline lookup yields CDR1 MDHEN and CDR2 SYDVKM. CDR3 amino acids: CASSHRQGRGELFF. The DNA of the CDR3 is TGTGCCAGCAGCCACCGACAGGGCAGAGGGGAGCTGTTTTTT.

The V and J genes are TRBV28 and TRBJ1-3; D is unresolved. Trimming removed 6 bases from V and 2 bases from J, with 14 bases in between. CDR3 length: 15 amino acids. Germline assignment: CDR1 MDHEN and CDR2 SYDVKM. The CDR3 nucleotides are TGTGCCAGCAGATCCCGGGTTAGCACTGGAAACACCATATATTTT. Translation: CASRSRVSTGNTIYF.

The J gene is TRBJ2-5, the V gene TRBV30; 8 positions agree with TRBD1. V shed 8 bases, J shed 5 bases, and the junction held 7 bases outside the gene matches. Germline loops: CDR1 GTSNPN, CDR2 SVGIG (reference sequence). CDR3 length equals 12 residues. CDR3 sequence: CAGQGEWETQYF. In DNA, the CDR3 is TGTGCCGGACAGGGAGAATGGGAGACCCAGTACTTC.

The rearrangement uses TRBV25-1 and TRBJ2-7, with 12 bases identical to TRBD2. CDR3 length: 14 residues. J lost 2 bases, V lost 6 bases, and 2 bases had no gene match. The V gene's germline CDR1 is MGHDK and CDR2 SYGVNS. This chain's CDR3 is CASRASGGAYEQYF. The CDR3 nucleotides are TGTGCCAGCAGGGCTAGCGGGGGGGCCTACGAGCAGTACTTC.

This rearrangement joins TRBV28 to TRBJ2-5; 11 nucleotides align to TRBD1. Per germline, CDR1 MDHEN and CDR2 SYDVKM. This CDR3 region has 15 residues. Trimming at V came to 5 bases and at J to 6 bases, leaving 8 bases not matched to a gene. The CDR3 coding sequence is TGTGCCAGCAGTCCCGGGACAGGGGGGCGGAAGACCCAGTACTTC. Its protein product is CASSPGTGGRKTQYF.

This clone was picked up a small number of times. This chain joins TRBV14 and TRBJ1-2; a possible D gene is TRBD1 (6 bases). V was cut by 4 bases and J by 3 bases, with 9 bases left in between. The CDR3 covers 13 residues. Germline CDR1 reads SGHDN; CDR2 reads FVKESK. As DNA, the CDR3 is TGTGCCAGCAGCCCGGGACATGACTATGGCTACACCTTC. Translating gives CASSPGHDYGYTF.

The chain is built from TRBV6-5 and TRBJ1-3; no definite D call. The V end was cut by 5 bases, the J end by 0 bases, with 11 bases between. Germline CDR1 is MNHEY and CDR2 is SVGAGI. The CDR3 is 15 amino acids. DNA for the CDR3: TGTGCCAGCAGTCCACAGCTCACCTCTGGAAACACCATATATTTT. Translation gives CASSPQLTSGNTIYF.

The rearrangement uses TRBV10-2 and TRBJ2-3; D might be TRBD2 (6 bases). From germline, CDR1 is WSHSY and CDR2 SAAADI. The ends were cut back, 6 bases at V and 1 base at J, with 17 bases in the middle. This CDR3 spans 16 amino acids. CDR3 DNA sequence: TGCGCCAGCAGAGAGCGGGCTAGCGTTCGCACAGATACGCAGTATTTT. Amino acids: CASRERASVRTDTQYF.

This rearrangement joins TRBV28 to TRBJ1-4; D is undetermined. The CDR3 is 15 residues long. CDR1 is MDHEN and CDR2 is SYDVKM in the germline V gene. Trimming took 5 bases from V and 0 from J, leaving 10 bases between them. The CDR3 region is CASSQSGSTNEKLFF. Written as DNA, the CDR3 is TGTGCCAGCAGTCAATCAGGTTCAACTAATGAAAAACTGTTTTTT.

A remark on this clone: The same CDR3 arises from other DNA sequences in this sample as well. This chain connects TRBV5-1 to TRBJ1-1, with D perhaps matching TRBD1 (5 bases). The V and J ends lost 1 base and 5 bases respectively, with 12 bases between them. CDR1 and CDR2 from the germline V gene are SGHRS and YFSETQ. The CDR3 totals 14 residues. The CDR3: CASSLYGGGTEAFF. CDR3 nucleotides: TGCGCCAGCAGCTTGTACGGGGGGGGAACTGAAGCTTTCTTT.

This clone is a singleton in its sample. This chain joins TRBV2 and TRBJ1-6, with TRBD1 as a possible D gene (5 bases). Trimming took 6 bases from V and 14 from J, leaving 20 bases between them. Germline V gene lookup returns CDR1 SNHLY and CDR2 FYNNEI. The CDR3 has 14 amino acids. The CDR3 is CASSEGPRDRALHF. The CDR3 DNA is TGTGCCAGCAGCGAGGGACCGCGGGATAGGGCCCTCCACTTT.

The J gene is TRBJ2-6, the V gene TRBV30, with D unclear. Germline-derived CDR1 and CDR2 are GTSNPN and SVGIG (reference sequence). Between the trimmed V and J ends, which lost 5 bases and 1 base, there was a span of 6 bases. CDR3 length equals 13 residues. The CDR3 spells CAWVTSGANVLTF. CDR3 nucleotides: TGTGCCTGGGTCACATCTGGGGCCAACGTCCTGACTTTC.

This sequence joins TRBV28 and TRBJ1-5, with D maybe TRBD1 (6 bases). V lost 5 bases to trimming and J lost 2 bases, with 19 bases between them. This CDR3 has 17 amino acids. The germline V gene has CDR1 MDHEN and CDR2 SYDVKM. Written as DNA, the CDR3 is TGTGCCAGCAGTCGCAACAGGGATAATAGAGGCAATCAGCCCCAGCATTTT. Protein: CASSRNRDNRGNQPQHF.

V is TRBV15 and J is TRBJ1-2; 8 bases align to TRBD1. After removal of 1 base from V and 3 bases from J, the junction contained 7 bases not matched to a gene. The CDR3 spans 16 residues. The germline V gene has CDR1 LNHNV and CDR2 YYDKDF (reference sequence). CDR3 amino acids: CATSRAPRGLDYGYTF. The CDR3 DNA sequence: TGTGCCACCAGCAGAGCCCCCAGGGGGCTGGACTATGGCTACACCTTC.

The gene calls are TRBV11-3 and TRBJ2-1; D may be TRBD1 (6 bases). V lost 1 base and J lost 9, with 10 bases in between. The CDR3 totals 13 residues. Germline CDR1 and CDR2: SGHNT and YENEEA. As DNA, the CDR3 is TGTGCCAGCAGCTTAGTCACAGGGAGTGAGCAGTTCTTC. Protein: CASSLVTGSEQFF. The full variable domain, completed using reference TRBV11-3 and TRBJ2-1, is EAGVVQSPRYKIIEKKQPVAFWCNPISGHNTLYWYLQNLGQGPELLIRYENEEAVDDSQLPKDRFSAERLKGVDSTLKIQPAELGDSAVYLCASSLVTGSEQFFGPGTRLTVL.

This chain joins TRBV9 and TRBJ2-3, with 7 bases aligning to TRBD2. Germline V lookup: CDR1 SGDLS, CDR2 YYNGEE. The length of the CDR3 is 15 residues. With V trimmed by 4 bases and J by 2 bases, 7 bases remained unmatched. CDR3 sequence: CASSLRDYPTDTQYF. The CDR3 nucleotides read TGTGCCAGCAGCCTAAGGGACTACCCCACAGATACGCAGTATTTT.

The chain has TRBV7-9 and TRBJ2-7, with 8 nucleotides matching TRBD1. CDR3 length: 15 amino acids. In germline, CDR1 is SEHNR, CDR2 FQNEAQ (reference sequence). Trimming removed 1 base from V and 4 bases from J; junction bases left unmatched: 6. The CDR3 loop reads CASSLGGTGGYEQYF. The CDR3 DNA reads as TGTGCCAGCAGCTTAGGAGGGACAGGAGGGTACGAGCAGTACTTC.

J is TRBJ1-4 and V is TRBV14, with D possibly TRBD1 on 5 matching bases. Germline V gene sequence: CDR1 SGHDN, CDR2 FVKESK. The V end was cut by 1 base, the J end by 7 bases, with 10 bases between. The CDR3 loop spans 14 amino acids. CDR3 in DNA: TGTGCCAGCAGCCAAGTGGCAGGGAGTGAAAAACTGTTTTTT. Residues: CASSQVAGSEKLFF.

The chain links TRBV19 to TRBJ1-2; maybe TRBD1 (6 bases). The V gene lost 3 bases and the J gene lost 7 bases, with 15 bases spanning the gap. From germline, CDR1 is LNHDA and CDR2 SQIVND (reference sequence). This CDR3 spans 14 amino acids. As DNA, the CDR3 is TGTGCCAGTAGTATGTTAGGCCGGGGGGCTGGCTACACCTTC. Amino acid sequence: CASSMLGRGAGYTF. Full variable domain (outside the CDR3, taken from reference TRBV19 and TRBJ1-2): DGGITQSPKYLFRKEGQNVTLSCEQNLNHDAMYWYRQDPGQGLRLIYYSQIVNDFQKGDIAEGYSVSREKKESFPLTVTSAQKNPTAFYLCASSMLGRGAGYTFGSGTRLTVV.

The chain links TRBV2 to TRBJ2-7; 10 bases are a match to TRBD1. The ends lost 2 bases at V and 3 bases at J; junction bases unmatched: 4. The germline CDR1 and CDR2 sequences are SNHLY and FYNNEI. This CDR3 region has 15 residues. In DNA, the CDR3 is TGTGCCAGCAGTGAAAACTGGACAGGGGGCTACGAGCAGTACTTC. This gives the protein CASSENWTGGYEQYF.

The rearrangement uses TRBV29-1 and TRBJ2-4, with a possible D match to TRBD1 (6 bases). This CDR3 has 14 amino acids. Trimming pared 6 bases from V and 0 bases from J, leaving 12 bases between. The V gene's germline CDR1 is SQVTM and CDR2 ANQGSEA. CDR3 loop: CSVTTGVAKNIQYF. CDR3 in DNA: TGCAGCGTCACGACAGGAGTAGCCAAAAACATTCAGTACTTC.

The chain employs TRBV5-1 and TRBJ2-2; 8 nucleotides match TRBD2. Germline lookup yields CDR1 SGHRS and CDR2 YFSETQ. Germline trimming cut 4 bases from V and 0 bases from J; bases unmatched to any gene: 14. This CDR3 contains 19 residues. DNA for the CDR3: TGCGCCAGCAGCCTTCTCCCGGGACTAGAAGTGGCGAACACCGGGGAGCTGTTTTTT. This translates into CASSLLPGLEVANTGELFF. The full variable domain, in which reference TRBV5-1 and TRBJ2-2 provide the parts outside the CDR3, is KAGVTQTPRYLIKTRGQQVTLSCSPISGHRSVSWYQQTPGQGLQFLFEYFSETQRNKGNFPGRFSGRQFSNSRSEMNVSTLELGDSALYLCASSLLPGLEVANTGELFFGEGSRLTVL.